What follows are 30 T cell receptor beta chains derived from one specimen sequenced in a study of STAT5B mutations in CD4+ large granular lymphocyte leukemia. This table comes from immunoSEQ multiplex PCR, and its TCRdb copy is limited to in-frame clones, with some not included. Altogether roughly 34,000 clones are present, around 76% being singletons, with the ten largest covering 6.5% to 9%. The source material was CD4+ T cells from blood buffy coats. The receptors were gathered from a human donor in good health.

In its sample, this clone was seen a few times. The chain couples TRBV5-6 to TRBJ1-1, with 7 bases aligning to TRBD1. This CDR3 comprises 13 residues. The V gene end was trimmed by 3 bases and the J gene end by 7 bases; junction bases not matched to a gene: 6. Per the germline V gene, CDR1 is SGHDT and CDR2 is YYEEEE. CDR3: CASSSTGRGEAFF. CDR3 DNA sequence: TGTGCCAGCAGCTCGACAGGGAGAGGTGAAGCTTTCTTT.

The V and J genes are TRBV5-1 and TRBJ2-1, with D possibly being TRBD2 (5 bases). Per germline, CDR1 SGHRS and CDR2 YFSETQ. The CDR3 is 14 residues long. The germline V and J ends were trimmed by 0 bases and 6 bases, with 10 bases remaining between them. CDR3 sequence reads: CASSLATSGNEQFF. DNA for the CDR3: TGCGCCAGCAGCTTGGCTACGAGCGGCAATGAGCAGTTCTTC.

This rearrangement joins TRBV11-3 to TRBJ1-2; no firm D call. Germline CDR1 is SGHNT and CDR2 is YENEEA. This CDR3 region has 15 residues. The V end was cut by 0 bases, the J end by 8 bases, with 16 bases between. CDR3 region: CASSLEEVPIVGYTF. The CDR3 nucleotides read TGTGCCAGCAGCTTAGAGGAGGTCCCCATCGTCGGCTACACCTTC. The full variable domain, with the rest looked up from reference TRBV11-3 and TRBJ1-2, is EAGVVQSPRYKIIEKKQPVAFWCNPISGHNTLYWYLQNLGQGPELLIRYENEEAVDDSQLPKDRFSAERLKGVDSTLKIQPAELGDSAVYLCASSLEEVPIVGYTFGSGTRLTVV.

The V call is TRBV5-1, the J call TRBJ2-7; tentatively, D is TRBD1 or TRBD2 (5 bases each). Germline V gene lookup returns CDR1 SGHRS and CDR2 YFSETQ. This CDR3 is built from 16 residues. The V end was cut by 2 bases, the J end by 0 bases, with 15 bases between. This CDR3 reads CASSLTGDVVSYEQYF. CDR3 DNA sequence: TGCGCCAGCAGCTTAACCGGGGACGTAGTCTCCTACGAGCAGTACTTC.

The chain links TRBV7-2 to TRBJ1-1; the match to TRBD1 covers 9 bases. The CDR3 is 15 residues long. V trimming: 3 bases; J trimming: 4 bases; junction bases outside the gene matches: 6. Germline V CDR1 and CDR2: SGHTA, FQGNSA. The chain's CDR3 is CASSFMRGQGTEAFF. CDR3 in DNA: TGTGCCAGCAGCTTTATGAGGGGACAGGGCACTGAAGCTTTCTTT.

The table lists this clone with a few counts. The rearrangement uses TRBV7-3 and TRBJ1-1; 10 positions agree with TRBD1. Looked up from germline, CDR1 is SGHTA and CDR2 is FQGTGA. This CDR3 comprises 16 residues. Trimming cost V 6 bases and J 0 bases; bases outside gene matches: 7. The chain's CDR3 is CASRADRGLMNTEAFF. CDR3 in DNA: TGTGCCAGCAGGGCCGACAGGGGGCTCATGAACACTGAAGCTTTCTTT.

This clone was seen more than once but under ten times. This chain joins TRBV5-1 and TRBJ1-4; TRBD1 is a possible D gene (6 bases). The V end lost 0 bases, the J end lost 8 bases, and 8 bases lay between the germline ends. The CDR3 consists of 13 residues. Germline lookup yields CDR1 SGHRS and CDR2 YFSETQ. CDR3 sequence: CASSLAGEEKLFF. The CDR3 DNA follows: TGCGCCAGCAGCTTGGCAGGGGAAGAAAAACTGTTTTTT. Variable domain in full (rest from reference TRBV5-1 and TRBJ1-4): KAGVTQTPRYLIKTRGQQVTLSCSPISGHRSVSWYQQTPGQGLQFLFEYFSETQRNKGNFPGRFSGRQFSNSRSEMNVSTLELGDSALYLCASSLAGEEKLFFGSGTQLSVL.

V is TRBV19 and J is TRBJ2-2, with a tentative D call TRBD2 (5 bases). Germline V CDR1 and CDR2: LNHDA, SQIVND (reference sequence). The CDR3 has 14 amino acids. V was cut by 6 bases and J by 7 bases, with 15 bases left in between. The CDR3 spells CASRRLSRGGELFF. CDR3 in DNA: TGTGCCAGTAGACGATTATCCCGGGGCGGGGAGCTGTTTTTT.

The chain uses TRBV5-1 and TRBJ1-3; D ambiguous. Germline assignment: CDR1 SGHRS and CDR2 YFSETQ. Trimming shortened V by 4 bases and J by 4 bases, and 9 bases separated the two germline ends. The CDR3 covers 13 residues. In nucleotides, the CDR3 is TGCGCCAGCAGCCCATTAGGCGGAAACACCATATATTTT. Its translation: CASSPLGGNTIYF. Drawing the rest from reference TRBV5-1 and TRBJ1-3, the complete variable domain is KAGVTQTPRYLIKTRGQQVTLSCSPISGHRSVSWYQQTPGQGLQFLFEYFSETQRNKGNFPGRFSGRQFSNSRSEMNVSTLELGDSALYLCASSPLGGNTIYFGEGSWLTVV.

The chain uses TRBV9 and TRBJ1-2, with TRBD1 identical over 7 bases. The CDR3 has 15 amino acids. V was pared by 0 bases and J by 6 bases, with 8 bases of the junction left unmatched. The germline gives CDR1 SGDLS, CDR2 YYNGEE. The CDR3 here is CASSVDRGKGDGYTF. Written as DNA, the CDR3 is TGTGCCAGCAGCGTAGACAGGGGAAAGGGTGATGGCTACACCTTC.

The V and J genes are TRBV2 and TRBJ1-2; D perhaps matches TRBD1 (5 bases). This CDR3 has 14 residues. The germline V gene encodes CDR1 SNHLY and CDR2 FYNNEI. Trimming pared 7 bases from V and 4 bases from J, leaving 16 bases between. The CDR3 protein is CASTEVGVGYGYTF. CDR3 in DNA: TGTGCCAGCACCGAGGTAGGGGTTGGCTATGGCTACACCTTC.

The chain couples TRBV9 to TRBJ2-1, with 7 bases fitting TRBD1. Germline CDR1 and CDR2: SGDLS and YYNGEE. V was clipped by 3 bases and J by 0 bases; unmatched bases: 3. This CDR3 is 15 amino acids long. As DNA, the CDR3 is TGTGCCAGCAGCGGACAGGGAAGCTCCTACAATGAGCAGTTCTTC. Translated: CASSGQGSSYNEQFF.

Details on this clone: At one boundary the junction diverges from the germline segment, which might be a read error. The chain uses TRBV7-2 and TRBJ2-1; a possible D gene is TRBD2 (5 bases). Germline V lookup: CDR1 SGHTA, CDR2 FQGNSA. The CDR3 totals 11 residues. Here the CDR3 reads CASSYGSAGVF. The CDR3 region has the DNA TGTGCCAGCAGCTATGGGTCCGCCGGGGTCTTC.

There are a few counts of this clone. The CDR3 here is CSVNTVRYGYTF. CDR3 DNA: TGCAGCGTAAATACAGTACGCTATGGCTACACCTTC. This sequence joins TRBV29-1 and TRBJ1-2; no definite D call. The germline gives CDR1 SQVTM, CDR2 ANQGSEA. The V end lost 6 bases, the J end lost 4 bases, and 12 bases lay between the germline ends. The CDR3 runs 12 residues.

V gene TRBV7-9 combines with J gene TRBJ2-5; a possible D gene is TRBD2 (5 bases). Germline CDR1 SEHNR, CDR2 FQNEAQ (reference sequence). The CDR3 contains 14 residues. The V gene lost 6 bases and the J gene lost 5 bases, with 16 bases spanning the gap. CDR3 sequence: CASSRVSRRETQYF. Here the CDR3 DNA reads TGTGCCAGCAGTCGGGTCTCGAGGAGGGAGACCCAGTACTTC.

The chain employs TRBV7-2 and TRBJ1-5; D call uncertain. Germline V lookup: CDR1 SGHTA, CDR2 FQGNSA. The CDR3 sequence is 16 residues long. Trimming removed 1 base at V and 1 base at J, with 11 bases between. CDR3 amino acids: CASSLVGPRSNQPQHF. CDR3 sequence (DNA): TGTGCCAGCAGCTTAGTAGGACCGCGGAGCAATCAGCCCCAGCATTTT.

As regards this clone: Relative to the germline gene, one junction end is altered; a read error may explain this. J is TRBJ1-4 and V is TRBV7-7; D is unclear. The length of the CDR3 is 15 residues. Germline V gene data show CDR1 as SSHAT and CDR2 as FNYEAQ (reference sequence). CDR3 loop: CASSRGSGANEKLFF. As DNA, the CDR3 is TGTGCTAGCAGTAGAGGTTCCGGGGCTAATGAAAAACTGTTTTTT.

V is TRBV5-1 and J is TRBJ2-3, with TRBD1 identical over 9 bases. Germline V gene sequence: CDR1 SGHRS, CDR2 YFSETQ. After removal of 0 bases from V and 3 bases from J, the junction contained 11 bases not matched to a gene. CDR3 length: 18 amino acids. CDR3 amino acids: CASSLGQGGAGSTDTQYF. The CDR3 region has the DNA TGCGCCAGCAGCTTGGGACAGGGGGGGGCAGGGTCGACAGATACGCAGTATTTT. Based on the CDR3 plus reference TRBV5-1 and TRBJ2-3, the full variable domain is KAGVTQTPRYLIKTRGQQVTLSCSPISGHRSVSWYQQTPGQGLQFLFEYFSETQRNKGNFPGRFSGRQFSNSRSEMNVSTLELGDSALYLCASSLGQGGAGSTDTQYFGPGTRLTVL.

The chain has TRBV5-4 and TRBJ2-2; 7 bases align to TRBD2. Germline CDR1 is SGHNT and CDR2 is YYREEE (reference sequence). There are 16 residues in the CDR3. Trimming cost V 4 bases and J 3 bases; bases outside gene matches: 9. DNA of the CDR3: TGTGCCAGCAGCCTCCCTCCCCGGGGGGACACCGGGGAGCTGTTTTTT. It specifies CASSLPPRGDTGELFF.

The gene calls are TRBV5-4 and TRBJ2-1, with D perhaps TRBD2 (7 bases). V lost 4 bases, J lost 0 bases, and 17 bases lay in between. This CDR3 comprises 17 residues. CDR1 is SGHNT and CDR2 is YYREEE in the germline V gene (reference sequence). The CDR3 DNA follows: TGTGCCAGCAGCGAACCGGGGGGCTTTAGCTCCTACAATGAGCAGTTCTTC. It codes for CASSEPGGFSSYNEQFF. Combining the CDR3 with reference TRBV5-4 and TRBJ2-1 gives the whole variable domain ETGVTQSPTHLIKTRGQQVTLRCSSQSGHNTVSWYQQALGQGPQFIFQYYREEENGRGNFPPRFSGLQFPNYSSELNVNALELDDSALYLCASSEPGGFSSYNEQFFGPGTRLTVL.

This clone has just a few counts. The chain links TRBV19 to TRBJ1-5; 9 nucleotides align to TRBD1. Germline-derived CDR1 and CDR2 are LNHDA and SQIVND (reference sequence). This CDR3 contains 14 residues. V lost 7 bases to trimming and J lost 5 bases; unmatched junction nucleotides: 6. This CDR3 reads CASILTGGDQPQHF. CDR3 DNA: TGTGCCAGTATCCTTACAGGGGGCGATCAGCCCCAGCATTTT.

The chain carries TRBV5-1 and TRBJ1-1; D might be TRBD1 (5 bases). V was pared by 2 bases and J by 6 bases, with 14 bases between. CDR1 is SGHRS, CDR2 YFSETQ, per germline. The CDR3 spans 14 residues. CDR3 region: CASSFSPGTPEAFF. DNA of the CDR3: TGCGCCAGCAGCTTTAGCCCCGGGACCCCTGAAGCTTTCTTT.

This sequence joins TRBV7-6 and TRBJ2-1; TRBD2 is a possible D gene (5 bases). V was trimmed by 1 base and J by 8 bases, leaving 15 bases between them. In germline, CDR1 is SGHVS, CDR2 FNYEAQ. The CDR3 is 15 residues long. The DNA for the CDR3 is TGTGCCAGCAGCTTAGTCTACGGGATTAGGGATGAGCAGTTCTTC. Translated: CASSLVYGIRDEQFF.

In this sample, this clone turned up a few times. For the CDR3, the DNA is TGCGCCAGCAGCTTGGCCGGGACGAGGAACACCGGGGAGCTGTTTTTT. This encodes CASSLAGTRNTGELFF. The chain links TRBV5-1 to TRBJ2-2; D might be TRBD1 or TRBD2, each matching 5 bases. V dropped 0 bases and J dropped 1 base, with 10 bases sitting between them. Germline V gene lookup returns CDR1 SGHRS and CDR2 YFSETQ. The CDR3 sequence is 16 residues long.

V and J are TRBV18 and TRBJ2-7; 9 nucleotides match TRBD1. The V gene end was trimmed by 6 bases and the J gene end by 0 bases; junction bases not matched to a gene: 3. Germline values: CDR1 KGHSH, CDR2 LQKENI. The CDR3 consists of 14 residues. The CDR3: CASSGQGLSYEQYF. The CDR3 DNA follows: TGTGCCAGCTCCGGACAGGGGCTCTCCTACGAGCAGTACTTC. Full variable domain (rest looked up from reference TRBV18 and TRBJ2-7): NAGVMQNPRHLVRRRGQEARLRCSPMKGHSHVYWYRQLPEEGLKFMVYLQKENIIDESGMPKERFSAEFPKEGPSILRIQQVVRGDSAAYFCASSGQGLSYEQYFGPGTRLTVT.

The chain couples TRBV7-2 to TRBJ1-5; unclear D gene. Germline CDR1 reads SGHTA; CDR2 reads FQGNSA. There are 13 residues in the CDR3. Trimming stripped 4 bases from V and 4 bases from J, with 8 bases between. The chain's CDR3 is CASSYDLNQPQHF. The CDR3 coding sequence is TGTGCCAGCAGCTACGACCTTAATCAGCCCCAGCATTTT.

V usage is TRBV5-4 and J usage is TRBJ2-3, with D possibly matching TRBD2 (7 bases). The ends were cut back, 4 bases at V and 9 bases at J, with 21 bases in the middle. The CDR3 consists of 15 residues. Germline V lookup: CDR1 SGHNT, CDR2 YYREEE (reference sequence). CDR3 coding DNA: TGTGCCAGCAGCGGGGGGGGGCAGGGTGGGGACACGCAGTATTTT. Translated: CASSGGGQGGDTQYF.

The chain recombines TRBV7-2 with TRBJ2-1; 7 bases map to TRBD1. The CDR3 totals 14 residues. V was clipped by 4 bases and J by 9 bases; unmatched bases: 9. From germline, CDR1 is SGHTA and CDR2 FQGNSA. CDR3 bases: TGTGCCAGCAGCTCAGACAGGGTTCGAATTGAGCAGTTCTTC. Its protein product is CASSSDRVRIEQFF. The full variable domain, completed using reference TRBV7-2 and TRBJ2-1, is GAGVSQSPSNKVTEKGKDVELRCDPISGHTALYWYRQSLGQGLEFLIYFQGNSAPDKSGLPSDRFSAERTGGSVSTLTIQRTQQEDSAVYLCASSSDRVRIEQFFGPGTRLTVL.

The rearrangement joins TRBV19 to TRBJ2-3, with D possibly TRBD1 on 6 matching bases. The CDR3 totals 17 residues. V was clipped by 4 bases and J by 3 bases, with 20 bases between them. Germline values: CDR1 LNHDA, CDR2 SQIVND (reference sequence). The CDR3 DNA follows: TGTGCCAGTAGTACGGACAGCCCCATGTTGCGGACAGATACGCAGTATTTT. Translation gives CASSTDSPMLRTDTQYF.

The chain has TRBV19 and TRBJ1-2, with no clear D. This CDR3 is 14 amino acids long. Trimming removed 3 bases from V and 2 bases from J, with 10 bases in between. CDR1 and CDR2 from the germline V gene are LNHDA and SQIVND (reference sequence). Here the CDR3 DNA reads TGTGCCAGTAGTATGTGGCAGGAAAACTATGGCTACACCTTC. It is translated as CASSMWQENYGYTF.